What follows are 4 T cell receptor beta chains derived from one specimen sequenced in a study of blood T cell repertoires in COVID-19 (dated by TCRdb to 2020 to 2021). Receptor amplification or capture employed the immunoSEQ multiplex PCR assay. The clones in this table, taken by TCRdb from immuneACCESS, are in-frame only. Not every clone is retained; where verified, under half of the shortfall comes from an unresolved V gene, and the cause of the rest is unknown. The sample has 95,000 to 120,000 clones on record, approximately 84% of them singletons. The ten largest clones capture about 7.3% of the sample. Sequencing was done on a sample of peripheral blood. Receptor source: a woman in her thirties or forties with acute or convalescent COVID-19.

The CDR3 DNA is TGTGCCAGCGGGCCGGGGAGAACTATCTATGGCTACACCTTC. Residues: CASGPGRTIYGYTF. This chain connects TRBV6-5 to TRBJ1-2; D call uncertain. The CDR3 length is 14 residues. Looked up from germline, CDR1 is MNHEY and CDR2 is SVGAGI. V dropped 8 bases and J dropped 4 bases, with 17 bases sitting between them.

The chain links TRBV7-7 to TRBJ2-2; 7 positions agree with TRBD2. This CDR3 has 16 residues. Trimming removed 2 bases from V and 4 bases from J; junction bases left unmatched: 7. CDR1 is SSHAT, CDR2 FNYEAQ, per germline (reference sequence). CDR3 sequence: CASSLSGGVGTGELFF. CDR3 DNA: TGTGCCAGCAGCTTAAGTGGGGGGGTCGGCACCGGGGAGCTGTTTTTT.

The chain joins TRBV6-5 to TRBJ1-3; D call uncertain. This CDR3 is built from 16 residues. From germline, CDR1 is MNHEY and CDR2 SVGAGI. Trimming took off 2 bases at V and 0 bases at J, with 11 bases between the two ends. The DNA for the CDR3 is TGTGCCAGCAGTTACGGCCCCCCTAGCTCTGGAAACACCATATATTTT. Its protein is CASSYGPPSSGNTIYF.

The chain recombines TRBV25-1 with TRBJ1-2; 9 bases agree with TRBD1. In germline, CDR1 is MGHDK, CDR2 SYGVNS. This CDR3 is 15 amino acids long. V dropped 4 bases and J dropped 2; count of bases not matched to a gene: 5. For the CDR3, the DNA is TGTGCCAGCAGTGTTAACAGGGGGCAAAACTATGGCTACACCTTC. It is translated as CASSVNRGQNYGYTF.